The 17 T cell receptor beta chains given below trace back to one sample, sequenced in a study of chemoradiotherapy in HPV16-positive cancers. Assay used: immunoSEQ multiplex PCR; TCRdb lists only in-frame clones, some missing. The sample lists about 14,000 clones, about two thirds occurring once. Collection took place from a patient who underwent chemoradiotherapy. The receptors were gathered from a human donor with HPV-associated anogenital cancer.

Details on this clone: Other DNA sequences in the sample encode the same CDR3. This rearrangement joins TRBV4-3 to TRBJ2-2; D might be TRBD1 (5 bases). CDR1 is LGHNA, CDR2 YSLEER, per germline. The V and J ends lost 1 base and 0 bases respectively, with 6 bases between them. This CDR3 has 15 amino acids. The CDR3 region has the DNA TGCGCCAGCAGCCAAGGGACAACGAACACCGGGGAGCTGTTTTTT. This codes for CASSQGTTNTGELFF.

This clone was counted once. The genes are TRBV4-1 and TRBJ1-2, with TRBD1 matching 10 bases. This CDR3 is 16 amino acids long. The germline V gene has CDR1 MGHRA and CDR2 YSYEKL. The V and J ends lost 4 bases and 7 bases, in that order; junction bases with no gene match: 12. CDR3 protein: CASSPGQGPEVAGYTF. The CDR3 coding sequence is TGCGCCAGCAGCCCGGGACAGGGGCCGGAGGTTGCTGGCTACACCTTC.

The gene calls are TRBV4-3 and TRBJ1-2; TRBD1 matches at 7 bases. Trimming removed 2 bases from V and 10 bases from J; junction bases left unmatched: 7. This CDR3 spans 13 amino acids. In germline, CDR1 is LGHNA, CDR2 YSLEER. The CDR3 loop reads CASSQQGGTYYTF. The CDR3 DNA reads as TGCGCCAGCAGCCAACAGGGGGGGACTTACTACACCTTC.

The chain uses TRBV2 and TRBJ2-1; 8 bases fit TRBD1. Germline V lookup: CDR1 SNHLY, CDR2 FYNNEI. V shed 6 bases and J 4 bases; nucleotides not matched to a gene: 5. The CDR3 consists of 14 residues. The CDR3 nucleotides read TGTGCCAGCAGCCGACAGGGGTTGTACAATGAGCAGTTCTTC. Protein sequence: CASSRQGLYNEQFF.

The gene calls are TRBV12-5 and TRBJ2-3; D is possibly TRBD1 (6 bases). The V gene lost 4 bases and the J gene lost 0 bases, with 11 bases spanning the gap. CDR1 is LGHNT and CDR2 is FRNRAP in the germline V gene. The CDR3 spans 15 residues. In DNA form, the CDR3 reads TGTGCTAGTGGTTCGAGAGACAGGAGCACAGATACGCAGTATTTT. Its translation is CASGSRDRSTDTQYF.

This sequence joins TRBV5-1 and TRBJ2-3; TRBD2 is a possible D gene (6 bases). This CDR3 has 16 residues. V was cut by 0 bases and J by 6 bases, with 17 bases left in between. Looked up from germline, CDR1 is SGHRS and CDR2 is YFSETQ. The CDR3 here is CASSLAPGLKGDTQYF. CDR3 sequence (DNA): TGCGCCAGCAGCTTGGCGCCGGGACTTAAGGGGGATACGCAGTATTTT.

The chain combines TRBV4-2 with TRBJ1-4, with a possible D match to TRBD1 (6 bases). Germline-derived CDR1 and CDR2 are LGHNA and YNFKEQ. CDR3 size: 15 residues. Trimming took 0 bases from V and 2 from J, leaving 7 bases between them. DNA for the CDR3: TGTGCCAGCAGCCAAGAACAGGGCACTAATGAAAAACTGTTTTTT. It translates to CASSQEQGTNEKLFF.

The CDR3 is CASSNRTGGNEAFF. Here the CDR3 DNA reads TGTGCCAGCAGCAATCGAACAGGGGGTAATGAAGCTTTCTTT. The rearrangement joins TRBV21-1 to TRBJ1-1; TRBD1, the D gene given by the table, was not confirmed from the DNA. TRBV21-1 is assigned pseudogene status. CDR3 length: 14 amino acids.

The chain is built from TRBV28 and TRBJ1-1; D is uncertain. This CDR3 has 12 amino acids. The germline V gene has CDR1 MDHEN and CDR2 SYDVKM. V was clipped by 4 bases and J by 7 bases, with 10 bases between them. CDR3 nucleotide sequence: TGTGCCAGCAGTTCCACCCCCGTTGAAGCTTTCTTT. This gives the protein CASSSTPVEAFF.

This rearrangement joins TRBV15 to TRBJ1-1; D is perhaps TRBD1 (5 bases). Germline CDR1 and CDR2: LNHNV and YYDKDF (reference sequence). The CDR3 sequence is 15 residues long. V was trimmed by 4 bases and J by 2 bases, leaving 14 bases between them. In nucleotides, the CDR3 is TGTGCCACCAGCATGTTTAAGAGGGGCAACACTGAAGCTTTCTTT. Its protein is CATSMFKRGNTEAFF. The full variable domain, completed using reference TRBV15 and TRBJ1-1, is DAMVIQNPRYQVTQFGKPVTLSCSQTLNHNVMYWYQQKSSQAPKLLFHYYDKDFNNEADTPDNFQSRRPNTSFCFLDIRSPGLGDTAMYLCATSMFKRGNTEAFFGQGTRLTVV.

V gene TRBV14 combines with J gene TRBJ2-1; TRBD2 matches 15 bases. CDR3 length: 15 amino acids. V lost 4 bases to trimming and J lost 12 bases; unmatched junction nucleotides: 7. Germline V CDR1 and CDR2: SGHDN, FVKESK. The CDR3 reads CASSPGLAGGRWQFF. The CDR3 nucleotides are TGTGCCAGCAGCCCCGGACTAGCGGGGGGGAGGTGGCAGTTCTTC.

The chain recombines TRBV12-5 with TRBJ1-5; possibly TRBD1 for D (6 bases). CDR3 length equals 16 residues. Germline V gene lookup returns CDR1 LGHNT and CDR2 FRNRAP. V lost 0 bases and J 7 bases, leaving 16 bases between the germline ends. This CDR3 is CASGLVQDRNRQPQHF. For the CDR3, the DNA is TGTGCTAGTGGTTTGGTCCAGGACAGAAACAGGCAGCCCCAGCATTTT.

In this sample, this clone turned up a few times. The genes are TRBV30 and TRBJ2-7; 7 positions agree with TRBD2. The germline gives CDR1 GTSNPN, CDR2 SVGIG (reference sequence). The CDR3 extends over 17 amino acids. J was trimmed by 6 bases and V by 0 bases; bases with no gene match: 17. For the CDR3, the DNA is TGTGCCTGGAGTGTACGGGGCGGGGGTTCTCTTTGGTTCGAGCAGTACTTC. This codes for CAWSVRGGGSLWFEQYF.

In this sample, this clone turned up a few times. The V gene is TRBV10-3, the J gene TRBJ1-1; 10 nucleotides match TRBD1. Losses at the gene ends were 6 bases for V and 10 bases for J; bases not matched to a gene: 5. This CDR3 has 12 residues. Germline CDR1 is ENHRY and CDR2 is SYGVKD. CDR3 DNA sequence: TGTGCCATCAGCGGACAGGGGGATCTAGCTTTCTTT. This encodes CAISGQGDLAFF.

The V gene is TRBV18, the J gene TRBJ1-1; D may be TRBD1 (5 bases). Per the germline V gene, CDR1 is KGHSH and CDR2 is LQKENI. This CDR3 is built from 15 residues. The ends were cut back, 6 bases at V and 1 base at J, with 15 bases in the middle. CDR3 loop: CASSLRGVGNTEAFF. The DNA for the CDR3 is TGTGCCAGCTCTCTCCGGGGGGTGGGGAACACTGAAGCTTTCTTT.

This chain joins TRBV13 and TRBJ2-2; no reliable D call. The CDR3 runs 12 residues. Germline loops: CDR1 PRHDT, CDR2 FYEKMQ (reference sequence). Trimming took 3 bases from V and 3 from J, leaving 2 bases between them. The CDR3 here is CASSFYTGELFF. In DNA form, the CDR3 reads TGTGCCAGCAGCTTTTACACCGGGGAGCTGTTTTTT.

The chain couples TRBV11-2 to TRBJ2-4; D is perhaps TRBD1 (6 bases). CDR3 size: 17 residues. Germline V gives CDR1 SGHAT, CDR2 FQNNGV. The V end lost 5 bases, the J end lost 6 bases, and 23 bases lay between the germline ends. The CDR3: CASSPQFQGPELNIQYF. Written as DNA, the CDR3 is TGTGCCAGCAGCCCTCAATTCCAGGGGCCAGAACTAAACATTCAGTACTTC.